This T cell receptor (beta chain) was identified in a study of Graves' ophthalmopathy and Graves' hyperthyroidism. This clonotype has a count of ten or more. Moderately to severely active ophthalmopathy under 3 months, CAS at least 3, NOSPECS at least 4. Clinical symptoms, serum thyroxine, TRAb, thyroid ultrasound and orbital computed tomography formed the basis of diagnosis. J gave up 1 base and V 3 bases, and 3 bases lay outside the gene matches. The CDR3 sequence is 13 residues long. CDR1 and CDR2 from the germline V gene are SQVTM and ANQGSEA. Researchers took RNA transcripts and amplified TCR beta CDR3 regions from them. HTBI primers served in a first-round RT-PCR, which a second-round multiplex PCR followed. Each CDR3 protein is one row after TCRdb ran MiXCR on the multiplex PCR reads. The data show about half a million distinct CDR3 sequences, around 15% seen once.

This clonotype was obtained from a woman aged 25 to 39 with Graves' ophthalmopathy. The specimen sequenced was blood. The rearrangement links TRBV29-1 to TRBJ2-7, with 7 nucleotides matching TRBD1. CDR3 sequence: CSVEARGSYEQYF. The CDR3 coding sequence is TGCAGCGTTGAGGCCAGGGGGTCCTACGAGCAGTACTTC.